The present TCR beta chain was sequenced within a study of T cell responses to AZD1222 COVID-19 vaccine. Points on this clone: The target antigen is unknown.

Overall study findings and caveats: Spike was spanned by vaccine-associated CD4 TCRs, with dominance at 160-218 and 743-854. No repertoire was sampled before or during the peak T cell response, only after it.

Profiled with immunoSEQ multiplex PCR; TCRdb holds only in-frame clones, not every one. The repertoire holds approximately 150,000 clones, roughly 89% seen once, with 6.5% to 8% in the top ten. V was pared by 1 base and J by 7 bases, with 14 bases between. This CDR3 has 15 residues. Germline CDR1 reads MDHEN; CDR2 reads SYDVKM. Sample: peripheral blood, taken 28 days after the second dose of the MenACWY control vaccine. The sequence was collected from an adult who received the MenACWY meningococcal vaccine as a control. The rearrangement uses TRBV28 and TRBJ2-1, with a weak D call TRBD2 (6 bases). DNA of the CDR3: TGTGCCAGCAGTTTATCTGGCGGGGTTAGGAATGAGCAGTTCTTC. It specifies CASSLSGGVRNEQFF.